The 18 T cell receptor beta chains below all came from one sample that was sequenced in a study of blood T cell repertoires in COVID-19. Profiling relied on immunoSEQ multiplex PCR, and the TCRdb table lists in-frame clones only, not all of them. The table has 90,000 to 120,000 clones, more than 60% seen once; the top ten hold about 20%. Sequenced: peripheral blood. The receptors were gathered from a man in his sixties or seventies with active or convalescent COVID-19.

This clone appeared a few times. The gene calls are TRBV7-9 and TRBJ1-2, with D unclear. Trimming took 11 bases from V and 4 from J, leaving 14 bases between them. The CDR3 covers 12 residues. Germline lookup yields CDR1 SEHNR and CDR2 FQNEAQ (reference sequence). This CDR3 is CASRGGGYGYTF. CDR3 in DNA: TGTGCCTCACGGGGAGGCGGCTATGGCTACACCTTC.

The genes are TRBV19 and TRBJ1-4; D gene uncertain. Trimming left V 5 bases short and J 1 base short, with 2 bases between. This CDR3 region has 12 residues. Germline-derived CDR1 and CDR2 are LNHDA and SQIVND (reference sequence). The CDR3 loop is CASSRTNEKLFF. CDR3 in DNA: TGTGCCAGTAGTCGAACTAATGAAAAACTGTTTTTT.

J is TRBJ1-6 and V is TRBV7-9; 9 nucleotides line up with TRBD1. The J segment lost 6 bases and the V segment lost 4 bases, leaving 7 bases of the junction unmatched. Germline V gives CDR1 SEHNR, CDR2 FQNEAQ (reference sequence). The CDR3 contains 16 residues. The CDR3 sequence is CASSSPDRGSNSPLHF. As DNA, the CDR3 is TGTGCCAGCAGCTCCCCCGACAGGGGGAGTAATTCACCCCTCCACTTT.

This chain connects TRBV18 to TRBJ1-2; 10 bases align to TRBD1. CDR3 length: 13 amino acids. From germline, CDR1 is KGHSH and CDR2 LQKENI. Trimming removed 6 bases from V and 8 bases from J; junction bases left unmatched: 6. The CDR3 is CASSLTGGEGYTF. The CDR3 DNA sequence: TGTGCCAGCTCCCTGACAGGGGGCGAGGGCTACACCTTC.

V usage is TRBV9 and J usage is TRBJ1-3; D possibly corresponds to TRBD1 (5 bases). V was cut by 1 base and J by 2 bases, with 10 bases left in between. Germline CDR1 reads SGDLS; CDR2 reads YYNGEE. The CDR3 consists of 15 residues. CDR3 protein: CASSVMDTTGNTIYF. CDR3 nucleotide sequence: TGTGCCAGCAGCGTAATGGACACCACTGGAAACACCATATATTTT.

Notes on this clone: The sample contains more than one DNA sequence encoding this CDR3. The chain recombines TRBV6-5 with TRBJ1-2; no clear D. This CDR3 contains 12 residues. CDR1 MNHEY and CDR2 SVGAGI come from the germline V gene. V was trimmed by 5 bases and J by 2 bases, leaving 6 bases between them. CDR3 DNA sequence: TGTGCCAGCAGTCCTGCGAACTATGGCTACACCTTC. Translation gives CASSPANYGYTF.

The V call is TRBV15, the J call TRBJ1-5; no firm D call. With 0 bases removed from V and 7 bases from J, the gap between germline ends came to 13 bases. The CDR3 loop spans 15 amino acids. Germline V gene lookup returns CDR1 LNHNV and CDR2 YYDKDF (reference sequence). The CDR3 region has the DNA TGTGCCACCAGCAGAGATCTTTCAGCAGGACAGCCCCAGCATTTT. Protein sequence: CATSRDLSAGQPQHF.

This chain connects TRBV20-1 to TRBJ2-3; D unresolved. The germline CDR1 and CDR2 sequences are DFQATT and SNEGSKA (reference sequence). The CDR3 is 10 residues long. Trimming removed 6 bases at V and 3 bases at J, with 4 bases between. This CDR3 reads CSAPTDTQYF. CDR3 nucleotides: TGCAGTGCCCCTACAGATACGCAGTATTTT.

The chain joins TRBV29-1 to TRBJ2-7; the D gene is possibly TRBD1 (6 bases). The CDR3 is 12 residues long. Trimming shortened V by 5 bases and J by 0 bases, and 8 bases separated the two germline ends. Germline CDR1 reads SQVTM; CDR2 reads ANQGSEA. This CDR3 is CSVLDSSYEQYF. CDR3 nucleotide sequence: TGCAGCGTTTTGGACAGCTCCTACGAGCAGTACTTC.

This clone came up a few times. This chain uses TRBV30 with TRBJ1-2; no reliable D call. Germline-derived CDR1 and CDR2 are GTSNPN and SVGIG (reference sequence). This CDR3 region has 12 residues. V was trimmed by 4 bases and J by 2 bases, leaving 8 bases between them. Here the CDR3 reads CAWTRGNYGYTF. The CDR3 DNA follows: TGTGCCTGGACTCGCGGAAACTATGGCTACACCTTC.

The rearrangement uses TRBV5-1 and TRBJ2-7; 7 bases map to TRBD1. In germline, CDR1 is SGHRS, CDR2 YFSETQ. V shed 4 bases and J 6 bases; nucleotides not matched to a gene: 13. This CDR3 has 15 residues. In nucleotides, the CDR3 is TGCGCCAGCAGCAGAGGCCGGGACAGCACGCTCGAGCAGTACTTC. It yields the protein CASSRGRDSTLEQYF.

The V and J genes are TRBV20-1 and TRBJ1-1; weak D call: TRBD1 (6 bases). Germline V gives CDR1 DFQATT, CDR2 SNEGSKA (reference sequence). Trimming stripped 7 bases from V and 8 bases from J, with 14 bases between. The CDR3 is made up of 11 amino acids. The CDR3 coding sequence is TGCAGTGTTCCTCCAGGGGCCGAAGCTTTCTTT. This sequence encodes CSVPPGAEAFF.

The V call is TRBV5-1, the J call TRBJ2-5, with D perhaps matching TRBD2 (7 bases). Trimming took off 5 bases at V and 5 bases at J, with 16 bases between the two ends. The CDR3 length is 14 residues. Per germline, CDR1 SGHRS and CDR2 YFSETQ. This chain's CDR3 is CASREGGAGETQYF. CDR3 DNA: TGCGCCAGCAGGGAAGGGGGGGCCGGGGAGACCCAGTACTTC.

The chain joins TRBV9 to TRBJ1-2; D gene unclear. CDR1 is SGDLS and CDR2 is YYNGEE in the germline V gene. V lost 4 bases to trimming and J lost 1 base, with 11 bases between them. The CDR3 covers 14 residues. The CDR3 region has the DNA TGTGCCAGCAGCTCGACGGGGATTAACTATGGCTACACCTTC. Translation gives CASSSTGINYGYTF.

This clone was recorded a few times. This sequence joins TRBV5-1 and TRBJ1-2; D is unresolved. V gave up 0 bases and J gave up 2 bases, with 11 bases separating them. The CDR3 has 15 residues. CDR1 and CDR2 (germline): SGHRS, YFSETQ. The CDR3 DNA reads TGCGCCAGCAGCTTGGGAGGGAGGAAGAACTATGGCTACACCTTC. Encoded protein: CASSLGGRKNYGYTF.

The chain has TRBV6-5 and TRBJ1-4; no firm D call. The V gene's germline CDR1 is MNHEY and CDR2 SVGAGI. V dropped 3 bases and J dropped 13 bases, with 21 bases sitting between them. This CDR3 is 15 amino acids long. CDR3: CASSYSSLNDNGLFF. The CDR3, as DNA: TGTGCCAGCAGTTATTCATCCTTAAACGACAATGGACTGTTTTTT.

This chain uses TRBV5-6 with TRBJ1-5, with 7 positions matching TRBD1. The CDR3 runs to 15 residues. With V trimmed by 1 base and J by 7 bases, 8 bases remained unmatched. Germline V CDR1 and CDR2: SGHDT, YYEEEE. CDR3 nucleotides: TGTGCCAGCAGCTTGAGACAGGGAGGCGGACAGCCCCAGCATTTT. Protein: CASSLRQGGGQPQHF. Drawing the rest from reference TRBV5-6 and TRBJ1-5, the complete variable domain is DAGVTQSPTHLIKTRGQQVTLRCSPKSGHDTVSWYQQALGQGPQFIFQYYEEEERQRGNFPDRFSGHQFPNYSSELNVNALLLGDSALYLCASSLRQGGGQPQHFGDGTRLSIL.

This chain links TRBV6-5 with TRBJ2-3; 9 positions match TRBD2. Germline assignment: CDR1 MNHEY and CDR2 SVGAGI. The CDR3 contains 14 residues. Here the CDR3 reads CATRASGATDTQYF. The CDR3 nucleotides read TGTGCGACTAGGGCTAGCGGGGCCACAGATACGCAGTATTTT.